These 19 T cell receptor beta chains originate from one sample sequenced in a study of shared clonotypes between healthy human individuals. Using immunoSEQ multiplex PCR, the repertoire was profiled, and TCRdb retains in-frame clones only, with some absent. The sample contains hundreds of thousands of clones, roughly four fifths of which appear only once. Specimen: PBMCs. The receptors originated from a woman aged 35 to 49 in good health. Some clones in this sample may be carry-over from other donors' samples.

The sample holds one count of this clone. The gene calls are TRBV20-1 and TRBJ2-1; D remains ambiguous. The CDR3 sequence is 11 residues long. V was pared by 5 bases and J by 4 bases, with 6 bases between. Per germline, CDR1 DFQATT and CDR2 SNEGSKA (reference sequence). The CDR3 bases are TGCAGTGCTTCCAGATACAATGAGCAGTTCTTC. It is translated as CSASRYNEQFF.

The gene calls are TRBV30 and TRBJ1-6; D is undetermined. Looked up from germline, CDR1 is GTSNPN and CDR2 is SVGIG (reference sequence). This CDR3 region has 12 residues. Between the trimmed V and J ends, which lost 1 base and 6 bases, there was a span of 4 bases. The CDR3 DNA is TGTGCCTGGAGTGCGGGTAATTCACCCCTCCACTTT. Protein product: CAWSAGNSPLHF. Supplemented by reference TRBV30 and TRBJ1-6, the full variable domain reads SQTIHQWPATLVQPVGSPLSLECTVEGTSNPNLYWYRQAAGRGLQLLFYSVGIGQISSEVPQNLSASRPQDRQFILSSKKLLLSDSGFYLCAWSAGNSPLHFGNGTRLTVT.

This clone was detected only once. This CDR3 is CASSLVGREFYNEQFF. The CDR3 DNA reads as TGTGCCAGCAGCTTAGTGGGGCGGGAGTTCTACAATGAGCAGTTCTTC. The chain couples TRBV7-2 to TRBJ2-1, with TRBD2 matching over 7 bases. The CDR3 runs 16 residues. The germline gives CDR1 SGHTA, CDR2 FQGNSA. The J segment lost 3 bases and the V segment lost 1 base, leaving 6 bases of the junction unmatched.

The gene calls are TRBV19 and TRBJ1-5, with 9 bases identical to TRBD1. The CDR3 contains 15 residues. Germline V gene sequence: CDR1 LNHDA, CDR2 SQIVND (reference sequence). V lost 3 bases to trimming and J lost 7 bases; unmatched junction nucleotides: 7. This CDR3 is CASSIATGGLQPQHF. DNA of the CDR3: TGTGCCAGTAGTATCGCGACAGGGGGTTTACAGCCCCAGCATTTT. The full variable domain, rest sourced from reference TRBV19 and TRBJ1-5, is DGGITQSPKYLFRKEGQNVTLSCEQNLNHDAMYWYRQDPGQGLRLIYYSQIVNDFQKGDIAEGYSVSREKKESFPLTVTSAQKNPTAFYLCASSIATGGLQPQHFGDGTRLSIL.

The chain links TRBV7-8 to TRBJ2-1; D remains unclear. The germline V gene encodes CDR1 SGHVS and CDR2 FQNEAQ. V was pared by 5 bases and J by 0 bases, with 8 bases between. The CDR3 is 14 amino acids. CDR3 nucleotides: TGTGCCAGCAGCCAGCGTAGCTCCTACAATGAGCAGTTCTTC. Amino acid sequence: CASSQRSSYNEQFF. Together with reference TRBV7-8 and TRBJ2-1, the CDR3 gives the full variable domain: GAGVSQSPRYKVAKRGQDVALRCDPISGHVSLFWYQQALGQGPEFLTYFQNEAQLDKSGLPSDRFFAERPEGSVSTLKIQRTQQEDSAVYLCASSQRSSYNEQFFGPGTRLTVL.

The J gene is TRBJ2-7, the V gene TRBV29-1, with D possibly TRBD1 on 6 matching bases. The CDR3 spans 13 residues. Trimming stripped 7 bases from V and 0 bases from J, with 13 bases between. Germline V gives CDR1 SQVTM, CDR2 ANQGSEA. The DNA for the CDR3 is TGCAGCGGAACTACAGGGAGCTCCTACGAGCAGTACTTC. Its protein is CSGTTGSSYEQYF.

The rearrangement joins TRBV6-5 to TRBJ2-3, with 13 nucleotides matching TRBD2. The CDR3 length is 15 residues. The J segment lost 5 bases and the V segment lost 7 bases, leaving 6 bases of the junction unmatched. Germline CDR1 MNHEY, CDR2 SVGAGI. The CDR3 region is CASTRTSGRLDTQYF. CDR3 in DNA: TGTGCCAGCACTCGGACTAGCGGGAGATTAGATACGCAGTATTTT.

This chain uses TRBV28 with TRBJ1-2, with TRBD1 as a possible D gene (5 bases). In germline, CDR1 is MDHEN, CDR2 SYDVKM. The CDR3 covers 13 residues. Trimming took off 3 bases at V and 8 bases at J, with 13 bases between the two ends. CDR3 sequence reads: CASSLYAGTGYTF. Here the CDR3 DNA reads TGTGCCAGCAGTTTGTATGCAGGGACCGGCTACACCTTC.

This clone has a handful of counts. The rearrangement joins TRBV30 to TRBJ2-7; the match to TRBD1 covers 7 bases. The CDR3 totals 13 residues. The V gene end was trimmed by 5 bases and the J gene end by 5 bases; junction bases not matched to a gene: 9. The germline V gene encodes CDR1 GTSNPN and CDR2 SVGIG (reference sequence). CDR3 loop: CAWGDRVFDEQYF. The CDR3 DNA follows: TGTGCCTGGGGAGACAGGGTATTCGACGAGCAGTACTTC.

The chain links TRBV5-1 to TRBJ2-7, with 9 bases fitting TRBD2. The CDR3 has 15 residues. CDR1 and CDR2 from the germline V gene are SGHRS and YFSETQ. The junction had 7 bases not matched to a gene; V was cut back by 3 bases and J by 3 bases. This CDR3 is CASSSALAGIYEQYF. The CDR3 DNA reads TGCGCCAGCAGCTCCGCTCTAGCGGGAATCTACGAGCAGTACTTC.

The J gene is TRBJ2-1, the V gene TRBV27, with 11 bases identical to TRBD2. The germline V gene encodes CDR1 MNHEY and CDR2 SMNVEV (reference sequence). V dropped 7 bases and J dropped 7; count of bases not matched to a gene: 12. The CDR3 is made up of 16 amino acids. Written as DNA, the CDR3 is TGTGCCAGCAAAGACCGAATAGCGGGAGGGCCAAATGAGCAGTTCTTC. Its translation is CASKDRIAGGPNEQFF.

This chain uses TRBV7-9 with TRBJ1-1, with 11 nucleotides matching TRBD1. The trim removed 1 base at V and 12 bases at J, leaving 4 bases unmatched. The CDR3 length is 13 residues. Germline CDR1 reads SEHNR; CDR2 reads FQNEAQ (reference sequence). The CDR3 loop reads CASSLGDRGETFF. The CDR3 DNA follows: TGTGCCAGCAGCTTAGGGGACAGGGGGGAGACTTTCTTT.

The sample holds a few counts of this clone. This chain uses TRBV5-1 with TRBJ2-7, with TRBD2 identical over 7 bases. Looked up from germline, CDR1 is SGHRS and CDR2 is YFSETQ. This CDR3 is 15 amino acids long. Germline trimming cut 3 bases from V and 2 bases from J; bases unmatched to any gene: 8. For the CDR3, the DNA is TGCGCCAGCAGCTCGACCGGGACTACGGCCTACGAGCAGTACTTC. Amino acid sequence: CASSSTGTTAYEQYF.

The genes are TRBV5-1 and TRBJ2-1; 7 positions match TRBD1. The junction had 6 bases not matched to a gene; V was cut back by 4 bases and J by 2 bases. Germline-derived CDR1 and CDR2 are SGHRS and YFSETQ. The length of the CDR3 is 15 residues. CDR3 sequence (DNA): TGCGCCAGCAGCCCGACAGGGAACCCCTACAATGAGCAGTTCTTC. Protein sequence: CASSPTGNPYNEQFF.

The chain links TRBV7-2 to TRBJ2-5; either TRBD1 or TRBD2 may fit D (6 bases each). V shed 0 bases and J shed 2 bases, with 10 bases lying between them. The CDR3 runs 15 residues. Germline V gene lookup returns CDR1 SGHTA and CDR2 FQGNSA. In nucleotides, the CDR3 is TGTGCCAGCAGCTTAGCGGGGGGCAGACAAGAGACCCAGTACTTC. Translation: CASSLAGGRQETQYF. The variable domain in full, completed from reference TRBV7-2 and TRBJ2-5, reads GAGVSQSPSNKVTEKGKDVELRCDPISGHTALYWYRQSLGQGLEFLIYFQGNSAPDKSGLPSDRFSAERTGGSVSTLTIQRTQQEDSAVYLCASSLAGGRQETQYFGPGTRLLVL.

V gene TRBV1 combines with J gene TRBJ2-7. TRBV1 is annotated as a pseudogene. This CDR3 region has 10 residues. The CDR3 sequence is CTSSSYEQYF. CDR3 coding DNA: TGCACCAGCAGCTCCTACGAGCAGTACTTC.

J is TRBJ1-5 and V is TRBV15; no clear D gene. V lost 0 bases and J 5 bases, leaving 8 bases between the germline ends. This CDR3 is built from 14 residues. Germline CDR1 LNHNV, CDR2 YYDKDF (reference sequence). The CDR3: CATSREASYQPQHF. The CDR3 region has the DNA TGTGCCACCAGCAGAGAAGCCAGCTATCAGCCCCAGCATTTT.

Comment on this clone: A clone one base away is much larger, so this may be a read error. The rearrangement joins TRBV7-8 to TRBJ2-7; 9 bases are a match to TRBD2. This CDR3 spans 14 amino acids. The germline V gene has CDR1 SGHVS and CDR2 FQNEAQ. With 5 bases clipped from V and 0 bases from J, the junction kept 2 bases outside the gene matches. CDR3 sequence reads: CASSRGGASYEQYF. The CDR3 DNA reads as TGTGCCAGCAGCCGCGGGGGGGCCTCCTACGAGCAGTACTTC.

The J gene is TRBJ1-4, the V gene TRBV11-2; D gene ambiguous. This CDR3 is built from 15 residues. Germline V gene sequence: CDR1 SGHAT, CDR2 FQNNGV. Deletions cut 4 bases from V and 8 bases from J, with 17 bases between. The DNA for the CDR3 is TGTGCCAGCAGCTCTACCGCCACGGGTGGGGAAAAACTGTTTTTT. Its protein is CASSSTATGGEKLFF.